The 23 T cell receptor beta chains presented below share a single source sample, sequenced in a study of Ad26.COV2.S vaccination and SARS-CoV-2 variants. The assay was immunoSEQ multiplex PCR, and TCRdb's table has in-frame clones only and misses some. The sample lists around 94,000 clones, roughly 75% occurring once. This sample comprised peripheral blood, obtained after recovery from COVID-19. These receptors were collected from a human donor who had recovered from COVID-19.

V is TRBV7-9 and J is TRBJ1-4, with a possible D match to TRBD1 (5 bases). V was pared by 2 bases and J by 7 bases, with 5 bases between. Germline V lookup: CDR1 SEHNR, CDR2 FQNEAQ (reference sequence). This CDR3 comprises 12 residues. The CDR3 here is CASSLQGEKLFF. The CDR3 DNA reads TGTGCCAGCAGCTTACAGGGTGAAAAACTGTTTTTT.

In DNA, the CDR3 is TGCGCCAGCAGCCAGAGCGGGGGGGCCCACAATGAGCAGTTCTTC. Its translation: CASSQSGGAHNEQFF. The chain has TRBV10-2 and TRBJ2-1; 10 bases agree with TRBD2. V was clipped by 6 bases and J by 5 bases; unmatched bases: 7. CDR1 and CDR2 from the germline V gene are WSHSY and SAAADI. The CDR3 has 15 residues.

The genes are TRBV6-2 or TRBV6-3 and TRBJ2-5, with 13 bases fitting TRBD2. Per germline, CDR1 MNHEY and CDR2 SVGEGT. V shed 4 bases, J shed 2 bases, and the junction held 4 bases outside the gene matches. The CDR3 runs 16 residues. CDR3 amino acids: CASSSWTSGGQETQYF. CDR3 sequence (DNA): TGTGCCAGCAGTTCCTGGACTAGCGGGGGACAAGAGACCCAGTACTTC.

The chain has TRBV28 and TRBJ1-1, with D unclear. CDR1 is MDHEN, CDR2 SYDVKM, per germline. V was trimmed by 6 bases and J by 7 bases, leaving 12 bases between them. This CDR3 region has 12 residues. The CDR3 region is CASSLTRLEAFF. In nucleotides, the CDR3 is TGTGCCAGCAGCCTCACTAGGCTTGAAGCTTTCTTT. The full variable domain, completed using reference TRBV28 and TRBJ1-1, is DVKVTQSSRYLVKRTGEKVFLECVQDMDHENMFWYRQDPGLGLRLIYFSYDVKMKEKGDIPEGYSVSREKKERFSLILESASTNQTSMYLCASSLTRLEAFFGQGTRLTVV.

The CDR3 bases are TGTGCCAGCAGCGTAGTGGCGGGGACTAATGAAAAACTGTTTTTT. Protein product: CASSVVAGTNEKLFF. The rearrangement joins TRBV9 to TRBJ1-4; D is undetermined. The germline CDR1 and CDR2 sequences are SGDLS and YYNGEE. V was cut by 0 bases and J by 2 bases, with 8 bases left in between. The CDR3 has 15 amino acids.

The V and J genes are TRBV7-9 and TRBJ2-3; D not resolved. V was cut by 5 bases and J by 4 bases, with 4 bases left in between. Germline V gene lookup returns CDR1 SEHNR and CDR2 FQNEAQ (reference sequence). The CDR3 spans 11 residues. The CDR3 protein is CASSQADTQYF. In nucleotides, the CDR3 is TGTGCCAGCAGCCAGGCAGATACGCAGTATTTT.

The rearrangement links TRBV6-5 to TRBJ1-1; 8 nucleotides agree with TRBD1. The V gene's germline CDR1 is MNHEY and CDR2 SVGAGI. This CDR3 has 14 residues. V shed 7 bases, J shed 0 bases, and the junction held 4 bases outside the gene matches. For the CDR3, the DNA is TGTGCCAGCACCCGGACAGGGATGAACACTGAAGCTTTCTTT. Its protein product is CASTRTGMNTEAFF.

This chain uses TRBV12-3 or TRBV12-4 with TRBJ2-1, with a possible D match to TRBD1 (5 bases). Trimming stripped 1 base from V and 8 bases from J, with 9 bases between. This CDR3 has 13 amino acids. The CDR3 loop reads CASSLDQGHEQFF. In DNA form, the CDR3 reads TGTGCCAGCAGTTTAGACCAGGGCCATGAGCAGTTCTTC.

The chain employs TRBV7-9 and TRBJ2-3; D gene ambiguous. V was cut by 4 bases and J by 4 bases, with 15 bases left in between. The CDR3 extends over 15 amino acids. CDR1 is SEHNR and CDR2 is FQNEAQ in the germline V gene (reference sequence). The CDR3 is CASSSGAPTSDTQYF. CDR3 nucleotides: TGTGCCAGCAGCTCTGGTGCACCCACATCAGATACGCAGTATTTT.

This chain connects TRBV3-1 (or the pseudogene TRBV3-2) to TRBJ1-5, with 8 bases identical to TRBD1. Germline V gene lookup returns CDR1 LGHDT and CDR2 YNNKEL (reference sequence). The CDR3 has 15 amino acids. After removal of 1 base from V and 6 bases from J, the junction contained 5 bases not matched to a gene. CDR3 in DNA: TGTGCCAGCAGCCAAGGGGGACAGGACGGTCAGCCCCAGCATTTT. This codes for CASSQGGQDGQPQHF.

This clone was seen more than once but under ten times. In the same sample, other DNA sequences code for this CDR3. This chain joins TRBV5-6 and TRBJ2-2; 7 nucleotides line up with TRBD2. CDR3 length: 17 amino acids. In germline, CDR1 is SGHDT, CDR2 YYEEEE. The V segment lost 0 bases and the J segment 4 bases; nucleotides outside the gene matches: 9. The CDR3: CASSLAVASGPTGELFF. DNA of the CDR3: TGTGCCAGCAGCTTGGCCGTGGCTAGCGGACCCACCGGGGAGCTGTTTTTT.

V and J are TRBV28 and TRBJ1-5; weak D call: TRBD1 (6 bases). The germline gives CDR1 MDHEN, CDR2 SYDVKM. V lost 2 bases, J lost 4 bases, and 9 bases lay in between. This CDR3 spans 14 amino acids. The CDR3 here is CASSLGTGNQPQHF. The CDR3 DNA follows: TGTGCCAGCAGTTTAGGAACAGGGAATCAGCCCCAGCATTTT.

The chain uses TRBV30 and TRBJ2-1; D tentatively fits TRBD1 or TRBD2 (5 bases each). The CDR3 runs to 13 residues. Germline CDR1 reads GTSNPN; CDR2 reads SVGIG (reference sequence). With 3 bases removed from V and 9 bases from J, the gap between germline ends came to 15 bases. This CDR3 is CAWRVEGGGEQFF. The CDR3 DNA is TGTGCCTGGAGGGTAGAGGGTGGGGGTGAGCAGTTCTTC.

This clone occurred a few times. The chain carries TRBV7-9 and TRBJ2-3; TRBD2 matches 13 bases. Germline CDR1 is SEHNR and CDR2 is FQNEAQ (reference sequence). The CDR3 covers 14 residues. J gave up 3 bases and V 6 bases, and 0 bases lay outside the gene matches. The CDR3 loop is CASRTSGRTDTQYF. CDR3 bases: TGTGCCAGCAGGACTAGCGGGAGGACAGATACGCAGTATTTT.

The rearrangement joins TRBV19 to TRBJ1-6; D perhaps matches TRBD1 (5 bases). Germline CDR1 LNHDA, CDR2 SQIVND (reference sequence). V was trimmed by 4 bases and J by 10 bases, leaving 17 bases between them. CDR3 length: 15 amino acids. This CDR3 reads CASSTQGRGGSPLHF. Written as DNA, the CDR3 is TGTGCCAGTAGTACCCAGGGAAGGGGAGGATCACCCCTCCACTTT.

The CDR3 DNA follows: TGTGCCACCAGTGATTTAGGAAAGGGGGTCGGTCAGCCCCAGCATTTT. Translated: CATSDLGKGVGQPQHF. The chain has TRBV24-1 and TRBJ1-5; weak D call: TRBD1 (6 bases). Per the germline V gene, CDR1 is KGHDR and CDR2 is SFDVKD. Trimming stripped 1 base from V and 6 bases from J, with 15 bases between. The length of the CDR3 is 16 residues.

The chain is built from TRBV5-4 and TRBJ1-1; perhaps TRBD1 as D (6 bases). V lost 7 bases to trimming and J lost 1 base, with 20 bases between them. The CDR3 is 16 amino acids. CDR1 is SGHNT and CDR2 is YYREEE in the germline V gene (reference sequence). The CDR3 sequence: CASVRGGLGRNTEAFF. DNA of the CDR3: TGTGCCAGCGTACGAGGGGGTTTGGGGCGGAACACTGAAGCTTTCTTT.

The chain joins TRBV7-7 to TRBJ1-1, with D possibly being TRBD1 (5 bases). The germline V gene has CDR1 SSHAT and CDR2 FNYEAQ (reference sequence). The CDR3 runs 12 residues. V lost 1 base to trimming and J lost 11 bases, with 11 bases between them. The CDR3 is CASSLDRDVAFF. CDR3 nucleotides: TGTGCCAGCAGCTTAGATAGGGACGTGGCTTTCTTT.

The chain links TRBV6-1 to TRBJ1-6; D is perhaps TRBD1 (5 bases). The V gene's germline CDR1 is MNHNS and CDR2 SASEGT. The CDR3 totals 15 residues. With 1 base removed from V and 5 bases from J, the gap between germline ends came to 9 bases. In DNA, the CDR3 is TGTGCCAGCAGTGAAGGGACAATAGATAATTCACCCCTCCACTTT. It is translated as CASSEGTIDNSPLHF.

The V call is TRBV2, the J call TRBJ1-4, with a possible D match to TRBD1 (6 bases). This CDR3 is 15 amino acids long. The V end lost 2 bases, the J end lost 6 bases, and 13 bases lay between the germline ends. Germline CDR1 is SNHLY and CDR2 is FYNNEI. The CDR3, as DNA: TGTGCCAGCAGTGAACTCGGGGGCGTATATGAAAAACTGTTTTTT. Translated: CASSELGGVYEKLFF.

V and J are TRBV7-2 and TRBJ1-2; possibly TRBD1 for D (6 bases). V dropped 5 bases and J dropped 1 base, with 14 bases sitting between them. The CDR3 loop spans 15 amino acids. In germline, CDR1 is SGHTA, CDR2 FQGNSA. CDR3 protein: CASSPQGTFNYGYTF. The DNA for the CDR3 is TGTGCCAGCAGCCCACAGGGTACTTTTAACTATGGCTACACCTTC.

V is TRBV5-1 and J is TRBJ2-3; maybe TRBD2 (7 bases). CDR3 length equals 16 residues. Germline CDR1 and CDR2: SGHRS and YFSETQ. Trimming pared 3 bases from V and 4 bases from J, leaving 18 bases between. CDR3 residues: CASSSSGGGASDTQYF. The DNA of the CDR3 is TGCGCCAGCAGCTCATCTGGAGGGGGGGCCTCAGATACGCAGTATTTT.

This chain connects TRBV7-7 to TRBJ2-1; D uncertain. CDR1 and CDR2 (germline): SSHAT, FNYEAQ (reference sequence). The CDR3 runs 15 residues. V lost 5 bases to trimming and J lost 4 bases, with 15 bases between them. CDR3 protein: CASSPSQTGYNEQFF. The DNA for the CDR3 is TGTGCCAGCAGCCCCAGCCAAACTGGATACAATGAGCAGTTCTTC.